The 12 T cell receptor beta chains in this list originate from one sample, sequenced in a study of blood T cell repertoires in COVID-19 (dated by TCRdb to about 2020). The library was prepared using the immunoSEQ multiplex PCR assay. The source is immuneACCESS, and TCRdb retained only in-frame sequences with V and J called. Part of the clones is not carried over; for the studies checked, unresolved V genes explain less than half of this, and the remainder is unexplained. The sample table holds fewer than 80,000 clones, of which 65% to 90% were seen once. Approximately 6.3% of the sample is taken by the ten largest. Input material: peripheral blood. The origin of the receptors is a man older than 75 with COVID-19, enrolled during active disease.

This sequence joins TRBV5-1 and TRBJ1-5, with 8 bases identical to TRBD1. With 4 bases clipped from V and 4 bases from J, the junction kept 7 bases outside the gene matches. The CDR3 sequence is 15 residues long. Looked up from germline, CDR1 is SGHRS and CDR2 is YFSETQ. The CDR3, as DNA: TGCGCCAGCAGCCTCGGGACAGGAGTTAATCAGCCCCAGCATTTT. The encoded protein is CASSLGTGVNQPQHF.

This clone has a handful of counts. This rearrangement joins TRBV6-1 to TRBJ1-1; D call uncertain. Trimming removed 1 base at V and 9 bases at J, with 12 bases between. The CDR3 runs 13 residues. The germline CDR1 and CDR2 sequences are MNHNS and SASEGT. The CDR3 is CASSEGAADKAFF. The DNA for the CDR3 is TGTGCCAGCAGTGAAGGAGCGGCAGACAAAGCTTTCTTT.

The chain combines TRBV7-2 with TRBJ2-3; 9 bases align to TRBD1. The CDR3 extends over 17 amino acids. Germline assignment: CDR1 SGHTA and CDR2 FQGNSA. J gave up 6 bases and V 0 bases, and 10 bases lay outside the gene matches. The CDR3 coding sequence is TGTGCCAGCAGCTTAGCCCGTGGAGGACAGGGGAGGGATACGCAGTATTTT. This sequence encodes CASSLARGGQGRDTQYF. Based on the CDR3 plus reference TRBV7-2 and TRBJ2-3, the full variable domain is GAGVSQSPSNKVTEKGKDVELRCDPISGHTALYWYRQSLGQGLEFLIYFQGNSAPDKSGLPSDRFSAERTGGSVSTLTIQRTQQEDSAVYLCASSLARGGQGRDTQYFGPGTRLTVL.

This clone was seen a handful of times. V gene TRBV7-9 combines with J gene TRBJ2-1; tentative D call: TRBD2 (5 bases). Trimming pared 5 bases from V and 9 bases from J, leaving 11 bases between. The CDR3 runs 12 residues. Germline V gene data show CDR1 as SEHNR and CDR2 as FQNEAQ (reference sequence). CDR3 nucleotide sequence: TGTGCCAGCAGCCGGGCGGGTGTTGAGCAGTTCTTC. It translates to CASSRAGVEQFF.

The chain uses TRBV19 and TRBJ2-1; the match to TRBD1 covers 8 bases. The V and J ends lost 1 base and 4 bases, in that order; junction bases with no gene match: 6. CDR3 length: 16 residues. The germline V gene encodes CDR1 LNHDA and CDR2 SQIVND (reference sequence). CDR3 loop: CASSIGQGAPYNEQFF. CDR3 DNA: TGTGCCAGTAGTATAGGTCAGGGGGCTCCTTACAATGAGCAGTTCTTC.

The chain links TRBV27 to TRBJ2-1, with D possibly matching TRBD2 (5 bases). Germline V lookup: CDR1 MNHEY, CDR2 SMNVEV (reference sequence). CDR3 size: 16 residues. V was trimmed by 3 bases and J by 0 bases, leaving 12 bases between them. CDR3 loop: CASSLERTLSYNEQFF. In DNA, the CDR3 is TGTGCCAGCAGTTTGGAGCGGACCCTCTCCTACAATGAGCAGTTCTTC.

The V and J genes are TRBV5-5 and TRBJ2-7; 8 bases match TRBD2. This CDR3 region has 15 residues. Trimming at V came to 0 bases and at J to 2 bases, leaving 4 bases not matched to a gene. Germline CDR1 reads SGHKS; CDR2 reads YYEKEE (reference sequence). DNA for the CDR3: TGTGCCAGCAGCTTGGTTCCGGGGGGGACCTACGAGCAGTACTTC. Translation: CASSLVPGGTYEQYF.

The chain is built from TRBV5-1 and TRBJ1-2; possibly TRBD1 for D (6 bases). CDR1 and CDR2 (germline): SGHRS, YFSETQ. The CDR3 contains 14 residues. V lost 4 bases, J lost 1 base, and 11 bases lay in between. The CDR3 spells CASSIDRNNYGYTF. CDR3 in DNA: TGCGCCAGCAGCATTGACAGGAATAACTATGGCTACACCTTC.

The rearrangement joins TRBV5-1 to TRBJ2-3; 7 positions match TRBD1. The V gene end was trimmed by 0 bases and the J gene end by 0 bases; junction bases not matched to a gene: 4. CDR3 length: 16 amino acids. Looked up from germline, CDR1 is SGHRS and CDR2 is YFSETQ. This chain's CDR3 is CASSLGQGVSTDTQYF. CDR3 bases: TGCGCCAGCAGCTTGGGGCAGGGGGTAAGCACAGATACGCAGTATTTT. Variable domain in full (rest from reference TRBV5-1 and TRBJ2-3): KAGVTQTPRYLIKTRGQQVTLSCSPISGHRSVSWYQQTPGQGLQFLFEYFSETQRNKGNFPGRFSGRQFSNSRSEMNVSTLELGDSALYLCASSLGQGVSTDTQYFGPGTRLTVL.

This rearrangement joins TRBV7-3 to TRBJ2-5, with D maybe TRBD2 (5 bases). CDR3 length equals 13 residues. Trimming left V 5 bases short and J 7 bases short, with 14 bases between. The germline gives CDR1 SGHTA, CDR2 FQGTGA. CDR3 residues: CASSRTPEGTQYF. The CDR3 DNA follows: TGTGCCAGCAGCCGGACCCCTGAGGGGACCCAGTACTTC.

The chain employs TRBV6-5 and TRBJ1-5; weak D call: TRBD1 (5 bases). Germline values: CDR1 MNHEY, CDR2 SVGAGI. This CDR3 contains 12 residues. The V gene lost 6 bases and the J gene lost 2 bases, with 5 bases spanning the gap. Here the CDR3 reads CASSRGNQPQHF. In DNA form, the CDR3 reads TGTGCCAGCAGCAGGGGCAATCAGCCCCAGCATTTT.

This chain joins TRBV5-4 and TRBJ1-3, with TRBD1 as a possible D gene (6 bases). V was clipped by 0 bases and J by 4 bases, with 14 bases between them. Looked up from germline, CDR1 is SGHNT and CDR2 is YYREEE (reference sequence). The CDR3 has 16 amino acids. Here the CDR3 reads CASSLVLQGAGNTIYF. The CDR3 region has the DNA TGTGCCAGCAGCTTGGTGTTACAGGGCGCAGGAAACACCATATATTTT.